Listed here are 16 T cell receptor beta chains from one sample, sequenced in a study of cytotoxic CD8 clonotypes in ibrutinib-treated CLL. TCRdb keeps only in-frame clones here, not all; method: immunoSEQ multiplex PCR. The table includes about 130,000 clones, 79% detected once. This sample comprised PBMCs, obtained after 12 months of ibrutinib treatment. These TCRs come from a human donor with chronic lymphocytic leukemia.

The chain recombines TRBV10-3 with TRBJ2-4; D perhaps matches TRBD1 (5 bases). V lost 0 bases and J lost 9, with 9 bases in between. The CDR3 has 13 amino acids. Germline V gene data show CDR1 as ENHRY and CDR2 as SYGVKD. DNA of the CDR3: TGTGCCATCAGTGAGTCAGGGGTCGGCATTCAGTACTTC. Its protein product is CAISESGVGIQYF.

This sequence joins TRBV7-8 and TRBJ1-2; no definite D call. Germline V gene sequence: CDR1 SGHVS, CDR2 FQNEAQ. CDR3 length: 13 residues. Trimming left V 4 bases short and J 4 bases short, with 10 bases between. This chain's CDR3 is CASSSPLGYGYTF. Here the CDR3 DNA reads TGTGCCAGCAGCTCCCCCCTGGGCTATGGCTACACCTTC.

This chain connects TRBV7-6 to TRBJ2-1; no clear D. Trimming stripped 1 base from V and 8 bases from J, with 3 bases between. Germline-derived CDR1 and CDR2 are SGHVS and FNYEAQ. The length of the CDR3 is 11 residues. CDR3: CASSLEYEQFF. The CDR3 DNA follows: TGTGCCAGCAGCTTAGAGTATGAGCAGTTCTTC.

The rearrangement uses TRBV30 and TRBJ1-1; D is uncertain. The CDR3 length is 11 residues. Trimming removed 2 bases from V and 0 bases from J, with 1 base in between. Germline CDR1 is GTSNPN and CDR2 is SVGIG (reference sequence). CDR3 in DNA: TGTGCCTGGAGTCTGAACACTGAAGCTTTCTTT. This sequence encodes CAWSLNTEAFF.

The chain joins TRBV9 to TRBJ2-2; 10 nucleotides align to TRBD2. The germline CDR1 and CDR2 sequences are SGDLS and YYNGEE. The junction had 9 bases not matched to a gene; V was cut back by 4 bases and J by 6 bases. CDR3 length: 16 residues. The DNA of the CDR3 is TGTGCCAGCAGCTACCTAAGCGGGAGGGCCGCCGGGGAGCTGTTTTTT. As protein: CASSYLSGRAAGELFF.

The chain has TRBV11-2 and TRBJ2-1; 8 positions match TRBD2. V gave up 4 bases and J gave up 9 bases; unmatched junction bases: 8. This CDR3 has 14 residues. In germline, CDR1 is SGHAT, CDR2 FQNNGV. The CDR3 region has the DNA TGTGCCAGCAGCTCCGGACTAGCCGGGAGTGAGCAGTTCTTC. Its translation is CASSSGLAGSEQFF.

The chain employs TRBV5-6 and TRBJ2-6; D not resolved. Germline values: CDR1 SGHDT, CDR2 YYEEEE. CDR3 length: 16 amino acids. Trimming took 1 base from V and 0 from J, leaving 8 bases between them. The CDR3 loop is CASSLLSSSGANVLTF. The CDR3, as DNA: TGTGCCAGCAGCTTGCTTTCCTCCTCTGGGGCCAACGTCCTGACTTTC.

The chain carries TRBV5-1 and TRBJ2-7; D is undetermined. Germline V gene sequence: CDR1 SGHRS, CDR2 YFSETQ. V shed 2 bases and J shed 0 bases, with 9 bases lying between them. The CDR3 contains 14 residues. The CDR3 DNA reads TGCGCCAGCAGCTTAATGACAACCTCCTACGAGCAGTACTTC. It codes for CASSLMTTSYEQYF.

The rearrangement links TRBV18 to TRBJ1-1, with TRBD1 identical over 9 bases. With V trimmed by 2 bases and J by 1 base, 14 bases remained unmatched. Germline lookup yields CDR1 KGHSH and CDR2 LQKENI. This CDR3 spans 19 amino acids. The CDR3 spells CASSPRTGDSRSRNTEAFF. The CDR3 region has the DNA TGTGCCAGCTCACCAAGGACAGGGGATTCGAGGTCTAGGAACACTGAAGCTTTCTTT.

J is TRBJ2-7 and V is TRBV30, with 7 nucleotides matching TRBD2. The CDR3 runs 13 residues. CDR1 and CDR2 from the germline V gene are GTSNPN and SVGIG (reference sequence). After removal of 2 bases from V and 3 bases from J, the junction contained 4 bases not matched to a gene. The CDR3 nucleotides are TGTGCCTGGAGTCCCGGGACTAACTACGAGCAGTACTTC. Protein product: CAWSPGTNYEQYF.

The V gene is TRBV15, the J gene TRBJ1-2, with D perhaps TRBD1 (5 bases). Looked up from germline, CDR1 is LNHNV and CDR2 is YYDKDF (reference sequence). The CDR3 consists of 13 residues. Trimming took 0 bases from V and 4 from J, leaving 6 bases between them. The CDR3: CATSRDRVYGYTF. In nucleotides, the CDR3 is TGTGCCACCAGCAGAGACAGGGTCTATGGCTACACCTTC.

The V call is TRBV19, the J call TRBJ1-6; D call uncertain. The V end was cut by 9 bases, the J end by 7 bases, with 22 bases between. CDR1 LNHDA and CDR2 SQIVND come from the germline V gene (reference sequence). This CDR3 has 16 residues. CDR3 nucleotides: TGTGCCAGCAGTCTACTAGGCCCGCCGACCAATTCACCCCTCCACTTT. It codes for CASSLLGPPTNSPLHF.

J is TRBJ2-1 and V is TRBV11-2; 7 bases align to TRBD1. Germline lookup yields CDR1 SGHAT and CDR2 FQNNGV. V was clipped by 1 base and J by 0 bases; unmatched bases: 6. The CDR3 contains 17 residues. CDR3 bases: TGTGCCAGCAGCTTAGGCTACAGGGGCGGCTCCTACAATGAGCAGTTCTTC. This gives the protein CASSLGYRGGSYNEQFF.

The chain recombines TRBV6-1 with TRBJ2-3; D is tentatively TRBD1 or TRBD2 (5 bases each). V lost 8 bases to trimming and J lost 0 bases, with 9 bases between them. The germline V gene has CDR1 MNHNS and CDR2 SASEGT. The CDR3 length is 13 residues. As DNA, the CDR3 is TGTGCCAGCCCCCGGGACAGCACAGATACGCAGTATTTT. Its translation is CASPRDSTDTQYF.

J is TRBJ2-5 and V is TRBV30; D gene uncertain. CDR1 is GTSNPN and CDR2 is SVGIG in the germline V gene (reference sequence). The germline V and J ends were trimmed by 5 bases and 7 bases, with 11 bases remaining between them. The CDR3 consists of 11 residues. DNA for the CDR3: TGTGCCTGGGCCCCCTATGGGACCCAGTACTTC. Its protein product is CAWAPYGTQYF. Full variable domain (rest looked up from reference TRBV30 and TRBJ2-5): SQTIHQWPATLVQPVGSPLSLECTVEGTSNPNLYWYRQAAGRGLQLLFYSVGIGQISSEVPQNLSASRPQDRQFILSSKKLLLSDSGFYLCAWAPYGTQYFGPGTRLLVL.

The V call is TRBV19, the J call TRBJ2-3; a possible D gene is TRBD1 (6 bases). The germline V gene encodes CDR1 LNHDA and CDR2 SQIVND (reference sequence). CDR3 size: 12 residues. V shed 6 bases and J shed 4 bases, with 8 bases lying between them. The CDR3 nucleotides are TGTGCCAGTAGAGGGGGATCAGATACGCAGTATTTT. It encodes CASRGGSDTQYF. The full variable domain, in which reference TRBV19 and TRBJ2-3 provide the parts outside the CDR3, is DGGITQSPKYLFRKEGQNVTLSCEQNLNHDAMYWYRQDPGQGLRLIYYSQIVNDFQKGDIAEGYSVSREKKESFPLTVTSAQKNPTAFYLCASRGGSDTQYFGPGTRLTVL.